These T cell receptor beta chains were read from a single sample in a study of OX40 agonist ivuxolimab in advanced cancers. This table comes from immunoSEQ multiplex PCR, and its TCRdb copy is limited to in-frame clones, with some not included. The sample carries tens of thousands of clones, around 80% recorded once. Sample: CD4+ or CD8+ T cells sorted from blood, taken in a trial of the OX40 agonist ivuxolimab. Every receptor here comes from an adult with an advanced solid tumor such as melanoma, head and neck, liver or kidney cancer. Both conserved end residues are part of each CDR3. A D gene is named only where the DNA matches it firmly. For some rows the clone size is stated as once, few or many, or as a class when expanded; others skip it.

cdr3_aa | cdr3_nt | d_call | j_call | clone_size | v_call
CASSTPQRWEQYF | TGTGCCAGTAGTACCCCTCAACGTTGGGAGCAGTACTTC | - | TRBJ2-7 | - | TRBV19
CASSSSGLGELFF | TGCGCCAGCAGCTCCTCAGGGCTGGGGGAGCTGTTTTTT | - | TRBJ2-2 | - | TRBV4-3
CASSVSTDPNEQFF | TGTGCCAGCAGCGTATCAACAGACCCCAATGAGCAGTTCTTC | - | TRBJ2-1 | - | TRBV9
CASSLGFNGVREYEQYF | TGTGCCAGCAGCTTAGGGTTTAACGGCGTTCGAGAGTACGAGCAGTACTTC | - | TRBJ2-7 | - | TRBV11-1
CASSGGNTEAFF | TGTGCCAGCAGTGGCGGGAACACTGAAGCTTTCTTT | - | TRBJ1-1 | - | TRBV2
CASSRSGTGSSCEQYF | TGCGCCAGCAGCCGGTCCGGGACAGGTAGCTCCTGCGAGCAGTACTTC | TRBD1 | TRBJ2-7 | - | TRBV4-3
CASSLDRANTGELFF | TGTGCCAGCAGCCTGGACAGAGCGAACACCGGGGAGCTGTTTTTT | - | TRBJ2-2 | - | TRBV5-8
CASSLDVTGGMYNEQFF | TGTGCCAGCAGCTTGGACGTCACAGGTGGGATGTACAATGAGCAGTTCTTC | - | TRBJ2-1 | - | TRBV7-2
CASSRPWNRFANTEAFF | TGTGCCAGCAGTCGCCCGTGGAATCGGTTTGCGAACACTGAAGCTTTCTTT | - | TRBJ1-1 | - | TRBV28
CASSRDRVGSYNEQFF | TGTGCCAGCAGTCGCGACAGGGTAGGGTCCTACAATGAGCAGTTCTTC | TRBD1 | TRBJ2-1 | - | TRBV27
CASSLVRGPSYNEQFF | TGTGCCAGCAGTTTGGTGCGGGGGCCTTCCTACAATGAGCAGTTCTTC | - | TRBJ2-1 | - | TRBV27
CSVVGLADRDRSEQFF | TGCAGCGTTGTGGGGCTCGCCGACAGGGATCGGAGTGAGCAGTTCTTC | TRBD1 | TRBJ2-1 | - | TRBV29-1
CASSLVGGLGEAFF | TGTGCCAGCAGCTTGGTAGGGGGCCTGGGCGAAGCTTTCTTT | TRBD1 | TRBJ1-1 | - | TRBV5-4
CASSSEGTGSYNEQFF | TGTGCCAGCAGTTCAGAGGGGACCGGCTCCTACAATGAGCAGTTCTTC | - | TRBJ2-1 | - | TRBV27
CASSVEPEGARVEKLFF | TGTGCCAGCAGCGTCGAACCCGAGGGGGCGCGAGTTGAAAAACTGTTTTTT | TRBD1 | TRBJ1-4 | - | TRBV9
CASSPDGTGLYGYTF | TGTGCCAGCAGCCCAGACGGGACAGGTCTTTATGGCTACACCTTC | TRBD1 | TRBJ1-2 | - | TRBV5-4
CASSLQGASEQFF | TGTGCCAGCAGCTTACAGGGGGCAAGTGAGCAGTTCTTC | TRBD1 | TRBJ2-1 | few | TRBV14
CASSVAGEQFF | TGTGCCAGCAGCGTTGCAGGTGAGCAGTTCTTC | - | TRBJ2-1 | few | TRBV9
CASSSSGGAGDEQFF | TGTGCCAGCAGCTCCAGCGGGGGGGCCGGGGATGAGCAGTTCTTC | TRBD2 | TRBJ2-1 | - | TRBV7-8
CASSLGMLDSEDTYEQYF | TGTGCCAGCAGCTTAGGGATGTTGGACAGTGAAGATACCTACGAGCAGTACTTC | - | TRBJ2-7 | - | TRBV7-6
CASSFLGADYEQYF | TGTGCCAGCAGTTTTCTAGGCGCAGACTACGAGCAGTACTTC | - | TRBJ2-7 | - | TRBV27
CASSLGTSGHYNEQFF | TGTGCCAGCAGCTTGGGGACTAGCGGACATTACAATGAGCAGTTCTTC | TRBD2 | TRBJ2-1 | once | TRBV13
CASNPLRTGGYNEQFF | TGTGCCAGCAACCCACTCCGGACAGGGGGATACAATGAGCAGTTCTTC | TRBD1 | TRBJ2-1 | once | TRBV27
CASSFGSGPSTDTQYF | TGTGCCAGCAGTTTTGGGAGCGGACCGAGCACAGATACGCAGTATTTT | - | TRBJ2-3 | - | TRBV27
CASSYAGPNTGELFF | TGTGCCAGCAGTTACGCAGGCCCGAACACCGGGGAGCTGTTTTTT | - | TRBJ2-2 | once | TRBV6-5
CASRLGRGGPNTGELFF | TGTGCCAGCAGGCTCGGACGCGGGGGCCCGAACACCGGGGAGCTGTTTTTT | - | TRBJ2-2 | - | TRBV27
CASSPGTGSYEQYF | TGCGCCAGCAGCCCAGGGACAGGGAGCTACGAGCAGTACTTC | TRBD1 | TRBJ2-7 | - | TRBV5-1
CASSQRRADGETQYF | TGCGCCAGCAGCCAACGCCGGGCGGACGGAGAGACCCAGTACTTC | - | TRBJ2-5 | - | TRBV4-1
CARSFPGGDGPASYEQYF | TGTGCCAGAAGCTTCCCCGGGGGGGATGGGCCCGCATCCTACGAGCAGTACTTC | TRBD2 | TRBJ2-7 | - | TRBV5-3
CASSQIITGYEQYF | TGCGCCAGCAGCCAAATTATTACAGGCTACGAGCAGTACTTC | - | TRBJ2-7 | - | TRBV4-3
CASRPGQLTDTQYF | TGCGCCAGCAGACCGGGACAGCTCACAGATACGCAGTATTTT | TRBD1 | TRBJ2-3 | - | TRBV10-2
CASSKALSTDYGYTF | TGTGCCAGCAGCAAAGCCCTCAGCACCGACTATGGCTACACCTTC | - | TRBJ1-2 | - | TRBV21-1
CASSLIQGRDNEQFF | TGTGCCAGCAGCTTAATTCAAGGAAGGGACAATGAGCAGTTCTTC | - | TRBJ2-1 | - | TRBV7-3
CASSGTAGANVLTF | TGTGCCAGCAGCGGGACCGCTGGGGCCAACGTCCTGACTTTC | - | TRBJ2-6 | - | TRBV27
CASSQDLGEEVLSTDTQYF | TGCGCCAGCAGCCAAGATCTTGGAGAGGAGGTTCTAAGCACAGATACGCAGTATTTT | - | TRBJ2-3 | - | TRBV4-3
CASSTTGIYGYTF | TGTGCCAGCAGCACGACAGGAATCTATGGCTACACCTTC | - | TRBJ1-2 | - | TRBV5-6
CSVWTGNYGYTF | TGCAGCGTTTGGACGGGGAACTATGGCTACACCTTC | - | TRBJ1-2 | - | TRBV29-1
CASSEKGVTDTQYF | TGTGCCAGCAGTGAAAAGGGGGTCACAGATACGCAGTATTTT | - | TRBJ2-3 | few | TRBV6-4
CASSPGTDLYYEQYF | TGTGCCAGCAGCCCCGGGACAGACCTTTACTACGAGCAGTACTTC | TRBD1 | TRBJ2-7 | few | TRBV7-6
CASSAILAGSADTQYF | TGTGCCAGCAGCGCCATACTAGCGGGGTCGGCAGATACGCAGTATTTT | TRBD2 | TRBJ2-3 | - | TRBV9
CASSTTGYRTDTQYF | TGTGCCAGTAGTACCACAGGGTATCGGACAGATACGCAGTATTTT | - | TRBJ2-3 | - | TRBV19
CASSLDRLGYTF | TGTGCCAGCAGCTTAGACAGACTAGGCTACACCTTC | - | TRBJ1-2 | - | TRBV7-9
CASIGMSYSGNTIYF | TGTGCCAGCATTGGTATGAGTTACTCTGGAAACACCATATATTTT | - | TRBJ1-3 | - | TRBV6-5
CASSSPGHASTNEKLFF | TGTGCCAGCAGTTCCCCCGGGCATGCTTCAACTAATGAAAAACTGTTTTTT | - | TRBJ1-4 | - | TRBV2
CASSDRRNYGYTF | TGTGCCAGCAGCGACAGGAGAAACTATGGCTACACCTTC | - | TRBJ1-2 | - | TRBV5-4
CASRDRGIPYNEQFF | TGTGCCAGCAGAGACAGGGGGATTCCCTACAATGAGCAGTTCTTC | TRBD1 | TRBJ2-1 | - | TRBV2
CASVLSMGGELFF | TGTGCCTCAGTCTTATCCATGGGCGGGGAGCTGTTTTTT | - | TRBJ2-2 | - | TRBV28
CASSELAGGADTQYF | TGTGCCAGCAGTGAACTAGCGGGGGGGGCAGATACGCAGTATTTT | TRBD2 | TRBJ2-3 | - | TRBV6-1
CASKEGSNTGELFF | TGTGCCAGCAAGGAGGGATCGAACACCGGGGAGCTGTTTTTT | - | TRBJ2-2 | - | TRBV2
CASSLEGGFNQPQHF | TGTGCCAGCAGCTTAGAAGGAGGGTTCAATCAGCCCCAGCATTTT | - | TRBJ1-5 | - | TRBV7-9
CASSQDLGGSGNTIYF | TGCGCCAGCAGCCAAGACCTGGGGGGATCTGGAAACACCATATATTTT | - | TRBJ1-3 | once | TRBV4-3
CASSVGGGGRQSLHF | TGTGCCAGCAGCGTAGGGGGCGGCGGACGTCAATCCCTCCACTTT | - | TRBJ1-6 | - | TRBV9
CASSSADQWDIQYF | TGTGCCAGCAGCTCAGCAGACCAATGGGACATTCAGTACTTC | - | TRBJ2-4 | once | TRBV7-6